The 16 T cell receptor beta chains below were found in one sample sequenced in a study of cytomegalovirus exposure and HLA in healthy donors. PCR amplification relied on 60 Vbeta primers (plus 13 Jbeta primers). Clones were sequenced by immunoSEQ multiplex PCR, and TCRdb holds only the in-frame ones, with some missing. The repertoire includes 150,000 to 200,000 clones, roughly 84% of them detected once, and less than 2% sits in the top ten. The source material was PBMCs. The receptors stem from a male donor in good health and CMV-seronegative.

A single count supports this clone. CDR3 residues: CASSAPQGTNQETQYF. As DNA, the CDR3 is TGCGCCAGCAGCGCGCCCCAGGGGACCAACCAAGAGACCCAGTACTTC. V gene TRBV5-1 combines with J gene TRBJ2-5, with a tentative D call TRBD1 (6 bases). Germline CDR1 is SGHRS and CDR2 is YFSETQ. The CDR3 sequence is 16 residues long. The germline V and J ends were trimmed by 4 bases and 0 bases, with 16 bases remaining between them.

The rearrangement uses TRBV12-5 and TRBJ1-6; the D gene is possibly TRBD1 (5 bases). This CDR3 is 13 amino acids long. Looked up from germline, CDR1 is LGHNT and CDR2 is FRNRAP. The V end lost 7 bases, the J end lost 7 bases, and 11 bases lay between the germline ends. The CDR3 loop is CASVLSGNSPLHF. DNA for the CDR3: TGTGCTAGTGTCCTATCAGGGAATTCACCCCTCCACTTT.

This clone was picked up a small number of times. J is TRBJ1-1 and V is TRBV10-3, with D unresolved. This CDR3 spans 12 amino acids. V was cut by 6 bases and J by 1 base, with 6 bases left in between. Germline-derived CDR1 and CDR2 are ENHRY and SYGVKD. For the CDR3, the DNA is TGTGCCATCAGACGGGGGAACACTGAAGCTTTCTTT. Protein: CAIRRGNTEAFF.

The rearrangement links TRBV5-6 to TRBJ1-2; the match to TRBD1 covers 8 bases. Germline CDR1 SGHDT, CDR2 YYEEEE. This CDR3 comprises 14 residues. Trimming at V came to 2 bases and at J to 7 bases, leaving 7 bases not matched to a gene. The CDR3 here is CASSFGTGSSGYTF. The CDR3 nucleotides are TGTGCCAGCAGCTTCGGGACAGGATCAAGTGGCTACACCTTC. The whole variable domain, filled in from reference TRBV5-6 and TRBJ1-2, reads DAGVTQSPTHLIKTRGQQVTLRCSPKSGHDTVSWYQQALGQGPQFIFQYYEEEERQRGNFPDRFSGHQFPNYSSELNVNALLLGDSALYLCASSFGTGSSGYTFGSGTRLTVV.

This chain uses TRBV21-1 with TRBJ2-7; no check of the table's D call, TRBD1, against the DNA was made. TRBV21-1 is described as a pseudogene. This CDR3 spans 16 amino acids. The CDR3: CASSKVFPPSSYEQYF. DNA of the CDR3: TGTGCCAGCAGCAAAGTGTTTCCCCCCAGCTCCTACGAGCAGTACTTC.

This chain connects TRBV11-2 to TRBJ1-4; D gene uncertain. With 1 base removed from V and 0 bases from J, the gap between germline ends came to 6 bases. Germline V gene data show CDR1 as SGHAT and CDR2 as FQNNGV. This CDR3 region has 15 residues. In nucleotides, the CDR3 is TGTGCCAGCAGCTTAGGGCACGCAACTAATGAAAAACTGTTTTTT. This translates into CASSLGHATNEKLFF.

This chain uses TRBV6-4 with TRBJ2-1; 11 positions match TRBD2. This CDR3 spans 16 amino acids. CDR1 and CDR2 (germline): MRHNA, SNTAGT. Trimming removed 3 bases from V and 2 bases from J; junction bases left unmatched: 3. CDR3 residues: CASSELAGGAYNEQFF. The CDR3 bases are TGTGCCAGCAGTGAGTTAGCGGGAGGGGCCTACAATGAGCAGTTCTTC.

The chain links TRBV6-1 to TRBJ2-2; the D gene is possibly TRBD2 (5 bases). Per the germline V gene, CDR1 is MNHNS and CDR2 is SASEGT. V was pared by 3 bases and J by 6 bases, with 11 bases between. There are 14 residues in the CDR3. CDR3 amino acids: CASSDRTQPGELFF. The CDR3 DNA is TGTGCCAGCAGTGACAGGACTCAACCCGGGGAGCTGTTTTTT.

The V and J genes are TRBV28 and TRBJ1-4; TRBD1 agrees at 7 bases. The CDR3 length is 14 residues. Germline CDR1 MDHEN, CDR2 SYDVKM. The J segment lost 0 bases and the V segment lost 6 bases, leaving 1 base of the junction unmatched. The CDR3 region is CASSTGATNEKLFF. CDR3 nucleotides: TGTGCCAGCAGCACAGGGGCAACTAATGAAAAACTGTTTTTT.

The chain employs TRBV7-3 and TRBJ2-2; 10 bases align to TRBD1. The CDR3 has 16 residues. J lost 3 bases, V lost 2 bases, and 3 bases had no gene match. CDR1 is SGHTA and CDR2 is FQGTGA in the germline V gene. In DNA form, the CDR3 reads TGTGCCAGCAGCTTACTGGGGACAGGGGACACCGGGGAGCTGTTTTTT. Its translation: CASSLLGTGDTGELFF. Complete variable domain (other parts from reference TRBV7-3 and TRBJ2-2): GAGVSQTPSNKVTEKGKYVELRCDPISGHTALYWYRQSLGQGPEFLIYFQGTGAADDSGLPNDRFFAVRPEGSVSTLKIQRTERGDSAVYLCASSLLGTGDTGELFFGEGSRLTVL.

CDR3 in amino acids: CASSEEDWTQYF. The CDR3 DNA reads as TGTGCCAGCAGCGAGGAAGATTGGACCCAGTACTTC. V is TRBV6-1 and J is TRBJ2-5; D remains ambiguous. Trimming pared 6 bases from V and 7 bases from J, leaving 12 bases between. Germline assignment: CDR1 MNHNS and CDR2 SASEGT. The CDR3 has 12 amino acids.

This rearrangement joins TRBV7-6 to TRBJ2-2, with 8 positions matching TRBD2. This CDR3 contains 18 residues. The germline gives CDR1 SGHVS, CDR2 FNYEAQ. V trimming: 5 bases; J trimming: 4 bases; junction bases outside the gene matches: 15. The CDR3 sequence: CASSRHIQAGVSTGELFF. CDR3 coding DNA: TGTGCCAGCAGCCGACATATACAAGCGGGAGTAAGCACCGGGGAGCTGTTTTTT.

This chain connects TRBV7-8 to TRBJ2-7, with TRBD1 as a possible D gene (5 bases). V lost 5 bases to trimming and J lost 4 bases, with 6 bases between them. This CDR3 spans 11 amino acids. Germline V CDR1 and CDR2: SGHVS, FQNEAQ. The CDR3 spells CASSDRYEQYF. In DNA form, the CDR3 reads TGTGCCAGCAGCGACAGATACGAGCAGTACTTC.

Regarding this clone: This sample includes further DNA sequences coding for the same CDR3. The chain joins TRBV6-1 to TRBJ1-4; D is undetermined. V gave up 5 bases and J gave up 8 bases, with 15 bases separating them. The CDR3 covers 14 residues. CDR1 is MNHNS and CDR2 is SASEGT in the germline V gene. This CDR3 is CASSNLPGEEKLFF. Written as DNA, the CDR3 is TGTGCCAGCAGTAACCTACCGGGAGAAGAAAAACTGTTTTTT.

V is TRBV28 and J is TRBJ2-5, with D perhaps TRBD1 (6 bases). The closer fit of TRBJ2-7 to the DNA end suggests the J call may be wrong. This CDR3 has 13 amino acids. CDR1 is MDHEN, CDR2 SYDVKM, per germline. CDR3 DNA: TGTGCCAGCAGTTCTGGGGGCCCCTACGAGCAGTACTTC. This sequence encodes CASSSGGPYEQYF.

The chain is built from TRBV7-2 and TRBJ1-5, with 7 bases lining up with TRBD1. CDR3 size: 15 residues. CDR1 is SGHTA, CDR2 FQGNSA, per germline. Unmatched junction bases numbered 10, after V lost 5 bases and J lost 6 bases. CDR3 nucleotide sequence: TGTGCCAGCAGCCTTGGACAGGTCTGGAGTCAGCCCCAGCATTTT. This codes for CASSLGQVWSQPQHF.